The clone carrying this T cell receptor (beta chain) was found many times. What it binds is unknown. The source of the sample is a study of neurological immune-mediated disorders. Study observations and caveats: When the repertoires were grouped phylogenetically, those of 18 of the 34 multiple sclerosis patients came together in a single cluster of related CDR3 sequences, which points to a possible repertoire-level signature. Expanded clones shared no identical CDR3 amino acid sequences across subjects, which suggested private TCR-beta repertoires in all groups. Multiple sclerosis, the disease with the least TCR clonal expansion, fell below healthy controls, whereas HTLV-1-associated myelopathy showed the most.

With 7 bases removed from V and 1 base from J, the gap between germline ends came to 17 bases. The CDR3 has 15 amino acids. Germline-derived CDR1 and CDR2 are MNHEY and SVGEGT. The cDNA was produced through 5'RACE with 10-nucleotide random UMIs. Each CDR3 protein is one row after TCRdb ran MiXCR on the 5' RACE reads. Of approximately 37,000 distinct CDR3 sequences in the sample, less than 5% are singletons; the top ten hold around 2%. Sequenced sample: PBMCs. The genes are TRBV6-2 or TRBV6-3 and TRBJ2-7; tentatively, D is TRBD2 (5 bases). The receptor was derived from a man aged 25-45 years with multiple sclerosis. The DNA of the CDR3 is TGTGCCAGCACCCCCCGCGGGTTTATTTCCTACGAGCAGTACTTC. Amino acid sequence: CASTPRGFISYEQYF.